These 19 T cell receptor beta chains were all obtained from the same sample, sequenced in a study of cytomegalovirus exposure and HLA in healthy donors. The PCR used 60 Vbeta and 13 Jbeta primers. Clones were read by immunoSEQ multiplex PCR, and TCRdb kept only the in-frame ones, dropping some. The profile shows some 110,000 clones, around 80% of them singletons. Input material: PBMCs. These receptors all stem from a woman between 35 and 50 years old in good health and CMV-seronegative.

V and J are TRBV7-9 and TRBJ1-5; possibly TRBD1 for D (5 bases). This CDR3 is built from 14 residues. V shed 5 bases and J shed 4 bases, with 12 bases lying between them. Germline values: CDR1 SEHNR, CDR2 FQNEAQ (reference sequence). CDR3 loop: CASSQTGGNQPQHF. The CDR3 region has the DNA TGTGCCAGCAGCCAAACCGGGGGGAATCAGCCCCAGCATTTT.

The rearrangement links TRBV28 to TRBJ2-1; TRBD2 agrees at 7 bases. CDR1 is MDHEN and CDR2 is SYDVKM in the germline V gene. Trimming took 5 bases from V and 4 from J; bases not matched to a gene: 2. This CDR3 comprises 13 residues. DNA for the CDR3: TGTGCCAGCAGTCGAGCGGGGTACAATGAGCAGTTCTTC. Translation: CASSRAGYNEQFF. The full variable domain, with the rest looked up from reference TRBV28 and TRBJ2-1, is DVKVTQSSRYLVKRTGEKVFLECVQDMDHENMFWYRQDPGLGLRLIYFSYDVKMKEKGDIPEGYSVSREKKERFSLILESASTNQTSMYLCASSRAGYNEQFFGPGTRLTVL.

The chain carries TRBV5-1 and TRBJ2-1, with TRBD2 matching over 9 bases. The germline V gene has CDR1 SGHRS and CDR2 YFSETQ. The V and J ends lost 2 bases and 5 bases, in that order; junction bases with no gene match: 5. The CDR3 totals 15 residues. Here the CDR3 DNA reads TGCGCCAGCAGCTTTTTAGCGGGAGCCAACAATGAGCAGTTCTTC. This translates into CASSFLAGANNEQFF.

CDR3 loop: CASSQDPLSGMRYEQFF. The CDR3 nucleotides are TGCGCCAGCAGCCAAGACCCCCTTAGCGGGATGAGATATGAGCAGTTCTTC. The chain employs TRBV4-1 and TRBJ2-1; 8 nucleotides match TRBD2. The CDR3 consists of 17 residues. Germline V CDR1 and CDR2: MGHRA, YSYEKL. The trim removed 0 bases at V and 8 bases at J, leaving 12 bases unmatched.

This chain links TRBV27 with TRBJ2-2; TRBD2 agrees at 13 bases. This CDR3 is built from 17 residues. Losses at the gene ends were 5 bases for V and 2 bases for J; bases not matched to a gene: 5. Germline CDR1 MNHEY, CDR2 SMNVEV (reference sequence). The DNA for the CDR3 is TGTGCCAGCAGTCCAACTAGCGGGAGGGCCAACACCGGGGAGCTGTTTTTT. Translated, it gives CASSPTSGRANTGELFF.

This clone was detected only once. Other DNA variants within this sample encode the same CDR3. The V and J genes are TRBV11-2 and TRBJ1-2; 7 bases agree with TRBD1. CDR1 and CDR2 (germline): SGHAT, FQNNGV. V trimming: 4 bases; J trimming: 4 bases; junction bases outside the gene matches: 3. This CDR3 has 13 residues. The CDR3 sequence: CASSSTGRYGYTF. DNA of the CDR3: TGTGCCAGCAGCTCGACAGGGCGCTATGGCTACACCTTC.

V gene TRBV7-2 combines with J gene TRBJ2-1; unclear D gene. V lost 1 base, J lost 10 bases, and 8 bases lay in between. CDR1 SGHTA and CDR2 FQGNSA come from the germline V gene. The CDR3 contains 12 residues. The CDR3 loop reads CASSLVGTEQFF. In DNA form, the CDR3 reads TGTGCCAGCAGCTTAGTTGGTACAGAGCAGTTCTTC.

This chain connects TRBV19 to TRBJ1-5, with D unresolved. Trimming took 5 bases from V and 0 from J, leaving 8 bases between them. Per germline, CDR1 LNHDA and CDR2 SQIVND (reference sequence). This CDR3 is 14 amino acids long. The CDR3 sequence is CASSETSSNQPQHF. The DNA for the CDR3 is TGTGCCAGTAGTGAGACAAGTAGCAATCAGCCCCAGCATTTT.

CDR3 protein: CAISVEGGRTDTQYF. CDR3 in DNA: TGTGCCATCAGTGTAGAGGGAGGCCGCACAGATACGCAGTATTTT. The V gene is TRBV10-3, the J gene TRBJ2-3; TRBD2 is a possible D gene (6 bases). CDR3 length: 15 residues. V was cut by 4 bases and J by 1 base, with 12 bases left in between. Germline-derived CDR1 and CDR2 are ENHRY and SYGVKD.

The rearrangement links TRBV6-5 to TRBJ1-3; D may be TRBD1 (5 bases). Trimming left V 8 bases short and J 4 bases short, with 9 bases between. The V gene's germline CDR1 is MNHEY and CDR2 SVGAGI. The CDR3 sequence is 12 residues long. The CDR3 region has the DNA TGTGCCAGCCGGGCAGGGGGAAACACCATATATTTT. This sequence encodes CASRAGGNTIYF.

This clone occurred a few times. The rearrangement links TRBV7-9 to TRBJ2-7, with D possibly TRBD2 on 5 matching bases. The CDR3 contains 15 residues. The germline CDR1 and CDR2 sequences are SEHNR and FQNEAQ (reference sequence). Trimming took off 3 bases at V and 2 bases at J, with 14 bases between the two ends. The CDR3: CASSFGLAPTYEQYF. DNA for the CDR3: TGTGCCAGCAGCTTCGGCCTAGCCCCAACCTACGAGCAGTACTTC. Full variable domain (remainder filled in from reference TRBV7-9 and TRBJ2-7): DTGVSQNPRHKITKRGQNVTFRCDPISEHNRLYWYRQTLGQGPEFLTYFQNEAQLEKSRLLSDRFSAERPKGSFSTLEIQRTEQGDSAMYLCASSFGLAPTYEQYFGPGTRLTVT.

This clone has a handful of counts. This chain uses TRBV5-6 with TRBJ1-2; D gene unclear. The CDR3 is 15 residues long. Germline V gene lookup returns CDR1 SGHDT and CDR2 YYEEEE. V was cut by 0 bases and J by 1 base, with 10 bases left in between. CDR3 nucleotides: TGTGCCAGCAGCTTGGTCAAAGCCCGTAACTATGGCTACACCTTC. Its translation: CASSLVKARNYGYTF.

The J gene is TRBJ1-3, the V gene TRBV4-1; 10 bases are shared with TRBD1. V was clipped by 6 bases and J by 1 base; unmatched bases: 9. Germline CDR1 reads MGHRA; CDR2 reads YSYEKL. The CDR3 has 17 residues. The CDR3 nucleotides read TGCGCCAGCAGACCGGGACAGGGGAGTAATTCTGGAAACACCATATATTTT. Encoded protein: CASRPGQGSNSGNTIYF.

The count of this clone is one. The chain joins TRBV19 to TRBJ2-5; tentative D call: TRBD1 (5 bases). Germline V gene data show CDR1 as LNHDA and CDR2 as SQIVND (reference sequence). The CDR3 is 14 residues long. Trimming removed 2 bases from V and 2 bases from J, with 9 bases in between. As DNA, the CDR3 is TGTGCCAGTAGTATAAATTCAGGGCAAGAGACCCAGTACTTC. Translated: CASSINSGQETQYF.

V gene TRBV7-2 combines with J gene TRBJ2-1; the match to TRBD1 covers 9 bases. CDR1 is SGHTA, CDR2 FQGNSA, per germline. J gave up 3 bases and V 3 bases, and 3 bases lay outside the gene matches. The CDR3 spans 15 residues. CDR3 nucleotides: TGTGCCAGCAGCTTGACAGGGGGTTTCTACAATGAGCAGTTCTTC. Its translation is CASSLTGGFYNEQFF. The entire variable domain, with the rest obtained from reference TRBV7-2 and TRBJ2-1, is as follows: GAGVSQSPSNKVTEKGKDVELRCDPISGHTALYWYRQSLGQGLEFLIYFQGNSAPDKSGLPSDRFSAERTGGSVSTLTIQRTQQEDSAVYLCASSLTGGFYNEQFFGPGTRLTVL.

This chain joins TRBV7-9 and TRBJ2-3; D might be TRBD2 (5 bases). CDR1 is SEHNR, CDR2 FQNEAQ, per germline (reference sequence). Trimming stripped 5 bases from V and 8 bases from J, with 8 bases between. This CDR3 spans 11 amino acids. Written as DNA, the CDR3 is TGTGCCAGCAGCGCTCGGGGTACGCAGTATTTT. It encodes CASSARGTQYF.

As DNA, the CDR3 is TGTGCCAGCAGCTTAGAAGCCAGGGGGTTCTACGAGCAGTACTTC. Residues: CASSLEARGFYEQYF. The chain is built from TRBV7-8 and TRBJ2-7; 7 bases map to TRBD1. J lost 3 bases, V lost 1 base, and 6 bases had no gene match. The CDR3 loop spans 15 amino acids. Germline V gives CDR1 SGHVS, CDR2 FQNEAQ.

This sequence joins TRBV28 and TRBJ1-2; the D is unclear. CDR3 length: 13 amino acids. The V and J ends lost 5 bases and 0 bases respectively, with 7 bases between them. From germline, CDR1 is MDHEN and CDR2 SYDVKM. CDR3 bases: TGTGCCAGCAGTGAGCAGGCTAACTATGGCTACACCTTC. Its protein is CASSEQANYGYTF.

This chain links TRBV27 with TRBJ2-1; 10 nucleotides agree with TRBD2. Germline V gene sequence: CDR1 MNHEY, CDR2 SMNVEV (reference sequence). After removal of 5 bases from V and 3 bases from J, the junction contained 13 bases not matched to a gene. This CDR3 comprises 18 residues. The CDR3 DNA follows: TGTGCCAGCAGTCCCTCACCTAGACTAGCGGGCAGCTACAATGAGCAGTTCTTC. Translating gives CASSPSPRLAGSYNEQFF.